The present TCR beta chain was sequenced within a study of blood T cell repertoires in COVID-19. Seattle's enrolled individuals joined amid active infection and were then monitored longitudinally. Using immunoSEQ multiplex PCR, the repertoire was profiled, and TCRdb retains in-frame clones only, with some absent. The sample holds around 300,000 clones, 90% seen once. The germline gives CDR1 SGHTS, CDR2 YDEGEE. This CDR3 spans 19 amino acids. J gave up 3 bases and V 3 bases, and 17 bases lay outside the gene matches. The TCR comes from a woman younger than 45 with COVID-19, enrolled during active disease. Material for sequencing was peripheral blood. The rearrangement uses TRBV5-8 and TRBJ2-3; 9 bases line up with TRBD2. CDR3 sequence (DNA): TGTGCCAGCAGCTACGCAACCAGGATAAGCGGGAGGAGAACAGATACGCAGTATTTT. Residues: CASSYATRISGRRTDTQYF.